This T cell receptor beta chain was obtained from a study of blood T cell repertoires in COVID-19. Across the whole study: Sample material is recorded as cDNA or gDNA derived from T cells, B-cell-depleted T cells, or PBMCs.

This clone occurred a few times. V lost 4 bases and J 1 base, leaving 21 bases between the germline ends. The CDR3 covers 19 residues. Germline lookup yields CDR1 SGHRS and CDR2 YFSETQ. Method: immunoSEQ multiplex PCR; TCRdb's copy keeps in-frame clones and lacks some. The sample records 40,000 to 55,000 clones, about 90% being singletons. V usage is TRBV5-1 and J usage is TRBJ2-6; tentatively, D is TRBD1 (6 bases). The sample consisted of peripheral blood. This receptor was taken from a man between 70 and 80 years old with active COVID-19. The CDR3 nucleotides read TGCGCCAGCAGCCGTCCTAGCAGGGGTTCTCCTTCTGGGGCCAACGTCCTGACTTTC. Amino acids: CASSRPSRGSPSGANVLTF.